This is a list of T cell receptor beta chains from one sample in a study of STAT3 mutations in large granular lymphocyte leukemia. Clones were sequenced by immunoSEQ multiplex PCR, and TCRdb holds only the in-frame ones, with some missing. The sample has under 15,000 clones; roughly 85% are singletons. Sequenced sample: PBMCs. Receptor source: a human donor with T large granular lymphocyte leukemia. Some clones in this sample may be carry-over from other donors' samples. The CDR3 runs from the conserved cysteine through the conserved F or W. The order of the fields is D gene, J gene, V gene, clone size, CDR3 protein, CDR3 DNA. D genes are given only for firm matches. Clone sizes are given selectively: once, few, many, or a class where the clone is expanded.

TRBD2,TRBJ2-3,TRBV27,-,CASSLSPRAGGTQYF,TGTGCCAGCAGTTTATCCCCCAGGGCGGGGGGTACGCAGTATTTT
-,TRBJ2-3,TRBV27,-,CASSLNRREVDTQYF,TGTGCCAGCAGTTTAAATCGGCGGGAAGTAGATACGCAGTATTTT
-,TRBJ2-5,TRBV11-2,-,CASSLYWGPGETQYF,TGTGCCAGCAGCTTATACTGGGGGCCAGGTGAGACCCAGTACTTC
TRBD1,TRBJ1-2,TRBV28,-,CASSFQRTGGGLLTF,TGTGCCAGCAGTTTCCAACGGACAGGTGGGGGATTATTGACCTTC
TRBD2,TRBJ2-5,TRBV30,-,CAWTSGRPEETQYF,TGTGCCTGGACTAGCGGGAGGCCAGAAGAGACCCAGTACTTC
TRBD1,TRBJ1-2,TRBV28,-,CASSFRTGNGYTF,TGTGCCAGCAGTTTCCGGACAGGGAATGGCTACACCTTC
TRBD1,TRBJ1-5,TRBV2,once,CASTPPTGENQPQHF,TGTGCCAGCACTCCACCGACAGGGGAAAATCAGCCCCAGCATTTT
-,TRBJ2-7,TRBV28,-,CASRPPGTHYEQYF,TGTGCCAGCAGGCCACCCGGGACCCACTACGAGCAGTACTTC
-,TRBJ1-3,TRBV9,-,CASRGSGNTIYF,TGTGCCAGCCGAGGCTCTGGAAACACCATATATTTT
TRBD1,TRBJ1-4,TRBV15,-,CATRRGQGATNEKLFF,TGTGCCACCAGGAGGGGACAGGGGGCAACTAATGAAAAACTGTTTTTT
-,TRBJ1-2,TRBV18,-,CASSLLGPGGDNYGYTF,TGTGCCAGCTCCCTCCTGGGCCCCGGCGGGGATAACTATGGCTACACCTTC
-,TRBJ1-2,TRBV19,-,CATRESAGYGYTF,TGTGCCACCAGGGAGTCGGCGGGCTATGGCTACACCTTC
TRBD1,TRBJ2-5,TRBV18,-,CASSRDRGQETQYF,TGTGCCAGCTCACGGGACAGGGGGCAAGAGACCCAGTACTTC
TRBD2,TRBJ2-1,TRBV9,-,CASSVITGGPVEQFF,TGTGCCAGCAGCGTAATTACGGGAGGGCCTGTTGAGCAGTTCTTC
-,TRBJ1-4,TRBV18,-,CASSLEQGNEKLFF,TGTGCCAGCTCACTCGAGCAGGGCAATGAAAAACTGTTTTTT
-,TRBJ2-7,TRBV18,-,CASSPQRSYEQYF,TGTGCCAGCTCACCACAACGTTCCTACGAGCAGTACTTC
-,TRBJ2-2,TRBV7-9,-,CASSLAVTGELFF,TGTGCCAGCAGCTTAGCCGTCACCGGGGAGCTGTTTTTT
-,TRBJ2-1,TRBV7-9,-,CASSLTTVDNEQFF,TGTGCCAGCAGCTTAACGACAGTTGACAATGAGCAGTTCTTC
-,TRBJ2-2,TRBV19,-,CASRLQGNTGELFF,TGTGCCAGTAGACTGCAGGGGAACACCGGGGAGCTGTTTTTT
-,TRBJ1-3,TRBV5-1,-,CASSLAIAGNTIYF,TGCGCCAGCAGCTTGGCCATAGCTGGAAACACCATATATTTT
TRBD2,TRBJ2-5,TRBV6-6,-,CASSHMTSDQETQYF,TGTGCCAGCAGCCACATGACTAGCGACCAAGAGACCCAGTACTTC
-,TRBJ2-2,TRBV5-1,-,CASSLSDSQTGELFF,TGCGCCAGCAGCTTGTCAGACAGCCAAACCGGGGAGCTGTTTTTT
-,TRBJ2-5,TRBV29-1,few,CSVEARGTQYF,TGCAGCGTTGAAGCCCGGGGGACCCAGTACTTC
-,TRBJ1-6,TRBV6-1,-,CATTPPGLYNSPLHF,TGTGCCACCACACCGCCCGGGCTATATAATTCACCCCTCCACTTT
TRBD2,TRBJ2-6,TRBV7-9,-,CASSLRGVGANVLTF,TGTGCCAGCAGCTTACGGGGGGTTGGGGCCAACGTCCTGACTTTC
TRBD1,TRBJ1-2,TRBV5-1,-,CASSVDRVAGYTF,TGCGCCAGCAGCGTGGACAGGGTAGCTGGCTACACCTTC
-,TRBJ1-5,TRBV28,-,CASSPAIGGNQPQHF,TGTGCCAGCAGCCCGGCGATCGGCGGTAATCAGCCCCAGCATTTT